These 6 T cell receptor beta chains came from one sample sequenced in a study of T cell changes during pregnancy in multiple sclerosis. Clones were read by immunoSEQ multiplex PCR, and TCRdb kept only the in-frame ones, dropping some. Altogether under 70,000 clones are present, roughly 88% being singletons, with the ten largest covering around 6.8%. Sequenced material: peripheral blood, taken in the third trimester of pregnancy. The receptors originated from a female donor in good health, enrolled as a control in a pregnancy study.

V and J are TRBV5-1 and TRBJ2-1; tentatively, D is TRBD2 (6 bases). V was trimmed by 4 bases and J by 0 bases, leaving 23 bases between them. The germline CDR1 and CDR2 sequences are SGHRS and YFSETQ. The length of the CDR3 is 19 residues. CDR3 in amino acids: CASSLVRGAVEPSYNEQFF. The CDR3 nucleotides are TGCGCCAGCAGCCTGGTGCGCGGGGCCGTCGAGCCCTCCTACAATGAGCAGTTCTTC.

This clone was seen once. The chain has TRBV7-9 and TRBJ1-2, with 7 positions matching TRBD1. Per the germline V gene, CDR1 is SEHNR and CDR2 is FQNEAQ (reference sequence). This CDR3 has 14 residues. V dropped 5 bases and J dropped 4; count of bases not matched to a gene: 7. The CDR3 DNA reads as TGTGCCAGCAGCCAGGCTGGGACAGCCTATGGCTACACCTTC. Amino acid sequence: CASSQAGTAYGYTF.

J is TRBJ1-1 and V is TRBV25-1; TRBD1 aligns across 12 bases. Per the germline V gene, CDR1 is MGHDK and CDR2 is SYGVNS. V shed 6 bases, J shed 4 bases, and the junction held 9 bases outside the gene matches. There are 16 residues in the CDR3. The CDR3 DNA reads as TGTGCCAGCAGCCTCGGGACAGGGGGCTATCTCACTGAAGCTTTCTTT. Protein: CASSLGTGGYLTEAFF.

The rearrangement joins TRBV19 to TRBJ1-2, with D possibly being TRBD1 (5 bases). The germline gives CDR1 LNHDA, CDR2 SQIVND (reference sequence). V was clipped by 1 base and J by 3 bases, with 15 bases between them. This CDR3 contains 16 residues. CDR3 protein: CASSIVQEIEDYGYTF. CDR3 nucleotide sequence: TGTGCCAGTAGTATAGTACAGGAGATAGAAGACTATGGCTACACCTTC.

The chain combines TRBV19 with TRBJ1-1; D gene unclear. The CDR3 is 19 amino acids. V was shortened by 3 bases and J by 4 bases, with 27 bases between the two germline ends. Looked up from germline, CDR1 is LNHDA and CDR2 is SQIVND (reference sequence). CDR3 protein: CASSMGLGPGKVRGTEAFF. In DNA form, the CDR3 reads TGTGCCAGTAGTATGGGTCTTGGTCCAGGAAAAGTTCGGGGCACTGAAGCTTTCTTT.

The CDR3 reads CASSLRTGEGQPQHF. DNA of the CDR3: TGTGCCAGCAGCTTACGGACAGGGGAAGGTCAGCCCCAGCATTTT. This chain connects TRBV7-8 to TRBJ1-5; TRBD1 matches at 9 bases. J lost 6 bases, V lost 2 bases, and 5 bases had no gene match. Per the germline V gene, CDR1 is SGHVS and CDR2 is FQNEAQ. This CDR3 has 15 amino acids.